This T cell receptor beta chain appears in the sequencing data of a study of blood T cell repertoires in COVID-19. Whole-study context: Samples representing acute and convalescent COVID-19 were sourced from the United States, Italy and Spain.

What the recovered Cohort 3 donors had was two negative PCRs, clearance, or symptom resolution. Trimming removed 1 base from V and 7 bases from J, with 17 bases in between. This CDR3 comprises 16 residues. Per the germline V gene, CDR1 is SGHKS and CDR2 is YYEKEE (reference sequence). Methods used by the authors: Reference gene primers were amplified, and this amplification served to estimate nucleated cell counts. Data came from immunoSEQ multiplex PCR; TCRdb stores just in-frame clones and leaves some out. Clone size and V and J calls were adopted from that table, with D and trimming inferred from the DNA. Seen here are about 380,000 clones, 88% observed once, and the top ten hold more than 1%.

The origin of this receptor is a woman under 30 who had recovered from COVID-19. This chain uses TRBV5-5 with TRBJ2-2, with D maybe TRBD2 (5 bases). Sequenced sample: PBMCs or T cells enriched from blood (not recorded which). This chain's CDR3 is CASSLQPHNRGGELFF. CDR3 bases: TGTGCCAGCAGCTTGCAGCCCCACAACCGGGGCGGGGAGCTGTTTTTT.